This T cell receptor (beta chain) was identified during a study of graft-versus-host responses after intestinal transplantation. Study information: Recipients had transplants, and these were multivisceral, liver-intestinal, or isolated intestinal. Anti-thymocyte globulin induction preceded two to four years of tacrolimus and steroid maintenance in all recipients. Broader study findings: Some GvH clones were seen earlier in gut or blood, suggesting intestinal origin. Allografts of patients with graft-donor T cell macrochimerism showed high graft-versus-host to host-versus-graft clone ratios.

Profiling relied on immunoSEQ multiplex PCR, and the TCRdb table lists in-frame clones only, not all of them. This sample has over 100,000 clones, with approximately 92% found just once. Trimming took off 5 bases at V and 2 bases at J, with 4 bases between the two ends. The V gene's germline CDR1 is MNHNY and CDR2 SVGAGI (reference sequence). This CDR3 spans 11 amino acids. Points on this clone: Its antigen is unidentified.

This sequence joins TRBV6-6 and TRBJ2-7, with D uncertain. This sequence originates from a human donor who was the organ donor for an intestinal transplant. Material: unstimulated CD4+ T cells sorted from spleen or lymph node cells, obtained before transplant. The chain's CDR3 is CASSETYEQYF. The DNA for the CDR3 is TGTGCCAGCAGTGAGACCTACGAGCAGTACTTC.